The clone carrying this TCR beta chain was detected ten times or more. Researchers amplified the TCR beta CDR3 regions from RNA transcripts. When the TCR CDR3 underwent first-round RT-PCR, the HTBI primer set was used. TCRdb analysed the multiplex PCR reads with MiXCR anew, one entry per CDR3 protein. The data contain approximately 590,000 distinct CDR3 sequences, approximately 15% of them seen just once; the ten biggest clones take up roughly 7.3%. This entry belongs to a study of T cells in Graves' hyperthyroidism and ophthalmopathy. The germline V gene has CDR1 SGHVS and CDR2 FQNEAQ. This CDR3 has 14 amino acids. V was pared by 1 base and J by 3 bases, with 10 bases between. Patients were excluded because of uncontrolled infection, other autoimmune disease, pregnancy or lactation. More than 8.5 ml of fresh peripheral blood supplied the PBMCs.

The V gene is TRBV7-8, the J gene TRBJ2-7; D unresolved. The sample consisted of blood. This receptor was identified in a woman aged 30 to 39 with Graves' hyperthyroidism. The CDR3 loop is CASSLGSFDYEQYF. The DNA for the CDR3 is TGTGCCAGCAGCTTAGGATCATTCGACTACGAGCAGTACTTC.